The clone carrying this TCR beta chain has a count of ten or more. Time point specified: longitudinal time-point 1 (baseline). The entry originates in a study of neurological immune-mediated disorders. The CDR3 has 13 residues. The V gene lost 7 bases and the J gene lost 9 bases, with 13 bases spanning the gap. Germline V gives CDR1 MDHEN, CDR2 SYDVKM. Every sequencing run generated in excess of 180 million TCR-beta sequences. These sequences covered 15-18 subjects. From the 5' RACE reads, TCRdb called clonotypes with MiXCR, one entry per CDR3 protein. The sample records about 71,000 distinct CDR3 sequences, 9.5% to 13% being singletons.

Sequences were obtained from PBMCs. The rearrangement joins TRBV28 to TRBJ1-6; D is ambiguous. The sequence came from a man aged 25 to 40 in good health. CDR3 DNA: TGTGCCAGCACCCCTCCTGTTGGTTCACCCCTCCACTTT. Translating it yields CASTPPVGSPLHF.